Sequencing of this TCR beta chain was carried out in a study of shared T cell receptors in the human thymus (dated by TCRdb to about 2021). For the study in its entirety: The study examined how the human thymus generates shared, self-reactive T-cell receptor alpha chains.

In the case of this clone: It lacks a known antigen. No base quality values were provided; no much bigger clone lies one nucleotide off.

The library was generated by the immunoSEQ multiplex PCR assay. Here the immuneACCESS table is served through TCRdb, limited to in-frame sequences with V and J called. Missing clones are a known gap in these copies; in checked studies unresolved V genes cover under half, and the rest lacks a known reason. The sample records hundreds of thousands of clones, 87% of which are singletons. The top ten hold 0.0094% of the sample. Ends trimmed: V by 6 bases, J by 4 bases; bases unmatched to a gene: 11. The cysteine opens and the phenylalanine closes a CDR3 of 15 amino acids. The entry retains the CDR3 DNA only, 45 bases that are in frame from base 1. CDR1 ENHRY and CDR2 SYGVKD are derived from the germline V gene. This sample was also put to use in a study of human thymus T cells. The second investigation adds: The donors were immunologically healthy infants in Finland who had open corrective cardiac surgery for congenital heart defects. Thymus tissue was obtained as surgical resects removed during corrective cardiac surgery. Usage of V and J gene segments appeared to be biased in both the thymic and the peripheral blood repertoires. The related research reported highly overlapping thymic TCR repertoires among unrelated individuals. The study used eight infant thymus samples plus four related peripheral blood samples to characterize TCR alpha and beta repertoires. The infant donors were roughly 7 to 244 days old, and the cohort included over five males and a couple of females. After being mechanically released from the tissue, thymocytes were kept at -70 degrees C in pellets of roughly 9.5-32 million cells. Genomic DNA was extracted from frozen cell pellets with a QIAsymphony instrument. Using the immunoSEQ multiplex PCR assay, the TCRB and TCRAD loci were amplified from a standardized quantity of quality-controlled genomic DNA. The amplicons spanned the V(D)J region and were long enough to cover the CDR3 and allow V and J genes to be identified. The commercial immunoSEQ service was used to sequence amplicons on an Illumina platform. Primer bias and sequencing errors were corrected as previously described, and TCRAD and TCRB definitions were based on the IMGT database. immunoSEQ Analyzer 3.0 and VDJTools were used for repertoire analysis, which covered basic statistics, V/J segment usage, diversity estimates, rarefaction and pairwise overlap. Diversity was estimated with Chao1, ChaoE, Efron-Thisted, Shannon and inverse Simpson indices, and also on datasets down-sampled to the smallest sample. Repertoire overlap was assessed by strict matching of CDR3 nucleotide sequence, V gene and J gene, and clustering was done by Jaccard-based multidimensional scaling. On average, thymus samples yielded roughly 800,000 unique TCRB clonotypes, whereas blood samples yielded approximately 90,000.

The sequence came from a boy younger than two with a congenital heart defect. Donor details come from another sample of the same person, matched by shared clones. The chain links TRBV10-3 with TRBJ2-5; TRBD1 aligns with 7 central bases. The specimen was thymocytes. The nucleotides read TGTGCCATCAGGATTTCACAGGGGAGCGGAGAGACCCAGTACTTC. This encodes CAIRISQGSGETQYF.